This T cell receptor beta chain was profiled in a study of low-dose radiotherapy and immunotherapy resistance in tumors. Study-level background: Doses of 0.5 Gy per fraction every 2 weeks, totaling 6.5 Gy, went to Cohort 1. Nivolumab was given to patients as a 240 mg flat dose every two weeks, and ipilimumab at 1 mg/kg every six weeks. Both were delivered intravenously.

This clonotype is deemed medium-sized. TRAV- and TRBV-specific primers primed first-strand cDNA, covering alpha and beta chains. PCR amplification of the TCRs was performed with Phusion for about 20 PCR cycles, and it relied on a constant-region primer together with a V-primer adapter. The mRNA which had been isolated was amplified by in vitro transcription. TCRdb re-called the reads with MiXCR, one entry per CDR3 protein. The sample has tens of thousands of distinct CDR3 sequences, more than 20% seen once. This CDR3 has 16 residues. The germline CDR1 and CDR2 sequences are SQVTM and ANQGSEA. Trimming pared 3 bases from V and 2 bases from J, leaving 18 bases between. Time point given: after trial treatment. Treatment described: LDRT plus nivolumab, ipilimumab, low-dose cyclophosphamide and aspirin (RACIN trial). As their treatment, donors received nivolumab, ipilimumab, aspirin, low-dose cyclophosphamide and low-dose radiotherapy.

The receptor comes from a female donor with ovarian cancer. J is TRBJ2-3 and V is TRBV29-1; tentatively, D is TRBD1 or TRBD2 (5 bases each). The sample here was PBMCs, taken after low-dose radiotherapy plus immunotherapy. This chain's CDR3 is CSVEGRADGATDTQYF. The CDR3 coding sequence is TGCAGCGTTGAGGGACGGGCCGACGGGGCCACAGATACGCAGTATTTT.